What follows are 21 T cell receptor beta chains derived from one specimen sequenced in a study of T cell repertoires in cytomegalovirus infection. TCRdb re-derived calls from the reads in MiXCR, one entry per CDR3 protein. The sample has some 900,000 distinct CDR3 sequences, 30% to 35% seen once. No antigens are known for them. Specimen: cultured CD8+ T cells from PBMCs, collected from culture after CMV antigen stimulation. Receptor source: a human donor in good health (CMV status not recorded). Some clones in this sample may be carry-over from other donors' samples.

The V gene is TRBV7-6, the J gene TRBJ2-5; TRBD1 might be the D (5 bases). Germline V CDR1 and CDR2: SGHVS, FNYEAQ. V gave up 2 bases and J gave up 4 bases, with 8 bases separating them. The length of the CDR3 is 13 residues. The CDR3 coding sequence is TGTGCCAGCAGCTTACAAAGGGGAGAGACCCAGTACTTC. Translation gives CASSLQRGETQYF.

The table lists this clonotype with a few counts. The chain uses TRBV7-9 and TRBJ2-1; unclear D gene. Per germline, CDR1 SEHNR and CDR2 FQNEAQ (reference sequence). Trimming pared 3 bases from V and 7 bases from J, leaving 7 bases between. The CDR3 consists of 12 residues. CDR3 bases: TGTGCCAGCAGCTTCGTCAGTAATGAGCAGTTCTTC. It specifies CASSFVSNEQFF.

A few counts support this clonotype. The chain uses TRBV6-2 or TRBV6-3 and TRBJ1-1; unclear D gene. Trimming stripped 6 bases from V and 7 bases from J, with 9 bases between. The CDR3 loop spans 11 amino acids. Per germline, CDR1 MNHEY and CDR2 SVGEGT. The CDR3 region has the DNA TGTGCCAGCAGATCGGACCTTGAAGCTTTCTTT. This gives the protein CASRSDLEAFF.

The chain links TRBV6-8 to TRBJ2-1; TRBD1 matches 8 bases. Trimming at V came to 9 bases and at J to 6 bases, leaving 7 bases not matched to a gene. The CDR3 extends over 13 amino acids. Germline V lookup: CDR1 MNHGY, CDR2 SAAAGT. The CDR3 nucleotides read TGTGCCAGTCGACAGGGGTTAGTCAATGAGCAGTTCTTC. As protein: CASRQGLVNEQFF.

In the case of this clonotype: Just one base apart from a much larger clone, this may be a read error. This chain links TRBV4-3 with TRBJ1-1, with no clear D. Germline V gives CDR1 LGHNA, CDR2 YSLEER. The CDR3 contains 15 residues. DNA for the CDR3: TGCGTCAGCAGCCAAGTGCTGGGTCTCTACACTGAAGCTTTCTTT. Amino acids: CVSSQVLGLYTEAFF.

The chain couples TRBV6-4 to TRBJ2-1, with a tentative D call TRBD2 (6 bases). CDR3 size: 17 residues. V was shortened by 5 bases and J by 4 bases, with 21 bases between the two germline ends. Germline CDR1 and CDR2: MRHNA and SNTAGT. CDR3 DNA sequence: TGTGCCAGCAGTTTGAGGAGGGATGCCCGATTATACAATGAGCAGTTCTTC. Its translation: CASSLRRDARLYNEQFF.

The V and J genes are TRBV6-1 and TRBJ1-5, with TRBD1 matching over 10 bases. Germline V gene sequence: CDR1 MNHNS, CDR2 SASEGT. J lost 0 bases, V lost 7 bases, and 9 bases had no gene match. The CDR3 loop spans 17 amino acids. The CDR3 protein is CASTVGDRGYSNQPQHF. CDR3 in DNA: TGTGCCAGCACCGTAGGGGACAGGGGATATAGCAATCAGCCCCAGCATTTT.

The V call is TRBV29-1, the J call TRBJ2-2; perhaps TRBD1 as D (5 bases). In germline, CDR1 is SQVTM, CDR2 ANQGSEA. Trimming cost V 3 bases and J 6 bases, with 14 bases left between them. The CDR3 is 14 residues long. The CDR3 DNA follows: TGCAGCGTTGAGGGTAACATGGGGCCCGGGGAGCTGTTTTTT. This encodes CSVEGNMGPGELFF.

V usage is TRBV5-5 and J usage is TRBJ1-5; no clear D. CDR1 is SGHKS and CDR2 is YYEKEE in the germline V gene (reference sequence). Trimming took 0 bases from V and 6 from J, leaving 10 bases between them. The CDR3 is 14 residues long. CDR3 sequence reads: CASSLGARSQPQHF. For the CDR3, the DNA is TGTGCCAGCAGCTTGGGGGCGCGGAGTCAGCCCCAGCATTTT.

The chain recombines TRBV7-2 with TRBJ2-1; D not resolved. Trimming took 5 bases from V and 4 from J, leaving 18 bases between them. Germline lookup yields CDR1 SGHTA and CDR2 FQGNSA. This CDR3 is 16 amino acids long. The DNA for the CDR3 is TGTGCCAGCAGCCCCAGCAACCTTCCTCCATACAATGAGCAGTTCTTC. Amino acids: CASSPSNLPPYNEQFF.

In nucleotides, the CDR3 is TGTGCCAGCAGCCCTAAACAGGGGGCACTTGGAAACACCATATATTTT. Translating it yields CASSPKQGALGNTIYF. V gene TRBV4-2 combines with J gene TRBJ1-3, with 9 nucleotides matching TRBD1. J gave up 3 bases and V 4 bases, and 7 bases lay outside the gene matches. Germline loops: CDR1 LGHNA, CDR2 YNFKEQ. The CDR3 has 16 amino acids.

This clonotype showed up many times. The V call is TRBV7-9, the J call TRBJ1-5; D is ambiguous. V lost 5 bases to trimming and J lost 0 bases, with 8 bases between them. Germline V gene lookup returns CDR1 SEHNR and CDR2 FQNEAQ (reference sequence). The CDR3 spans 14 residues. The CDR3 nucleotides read TGTGCCAGCAGCACGGATTATAGCAATCAGCCCCAGCATTTT. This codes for CASSTDYSNQPQHF.

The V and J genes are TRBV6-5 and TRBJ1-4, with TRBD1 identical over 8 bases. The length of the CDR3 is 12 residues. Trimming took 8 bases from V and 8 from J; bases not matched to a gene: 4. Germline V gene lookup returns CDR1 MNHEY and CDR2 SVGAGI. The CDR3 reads CASGTGLEKLFF. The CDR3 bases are TGTGCCAGCGGGACAGGACTCGAAAAACTGTTTTTT.

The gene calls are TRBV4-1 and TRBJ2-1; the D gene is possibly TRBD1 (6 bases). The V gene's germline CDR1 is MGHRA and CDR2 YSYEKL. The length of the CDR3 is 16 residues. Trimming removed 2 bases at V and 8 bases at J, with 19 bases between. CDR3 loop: CASSQQPGHKTDEQFF. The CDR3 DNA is TGCGCCAGCAGCCAACAACCGGGACATAAAACCGATGAGCAGTTCTTC.

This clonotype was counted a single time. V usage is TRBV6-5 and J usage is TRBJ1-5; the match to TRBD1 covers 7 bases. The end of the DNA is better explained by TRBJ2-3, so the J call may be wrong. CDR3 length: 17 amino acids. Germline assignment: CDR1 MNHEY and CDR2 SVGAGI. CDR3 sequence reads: CASSSFYGTANNQPQYF. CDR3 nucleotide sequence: TGTGCCAGCAGTTCGTTTTACGGGACAGCTAACAATCAGCCCCAGTATTTT.

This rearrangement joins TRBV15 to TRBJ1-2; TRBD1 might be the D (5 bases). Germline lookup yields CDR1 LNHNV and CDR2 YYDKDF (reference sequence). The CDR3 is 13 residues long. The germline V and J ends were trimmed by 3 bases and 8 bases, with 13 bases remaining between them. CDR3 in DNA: TGTGCCACCAGCAGCCGCGGGGGGATCGGCTACACCTTC. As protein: CATSSRGGIGYTF.

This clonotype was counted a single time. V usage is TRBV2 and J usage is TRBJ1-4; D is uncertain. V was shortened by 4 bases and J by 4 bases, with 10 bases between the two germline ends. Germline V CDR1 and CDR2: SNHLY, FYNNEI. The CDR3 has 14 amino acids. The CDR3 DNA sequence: TGTGCCAGCAGTGTAAGTCAGCTTAATGAAAAACTGTTTTTT. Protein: CASSVSQLNEKLFF.

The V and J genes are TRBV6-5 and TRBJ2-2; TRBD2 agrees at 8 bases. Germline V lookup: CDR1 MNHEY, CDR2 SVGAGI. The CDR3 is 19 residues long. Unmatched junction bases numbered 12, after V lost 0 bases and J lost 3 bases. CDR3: CASSYSGPAGAVYTGELFF. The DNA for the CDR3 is TGTGCCAGCAGTTACTCGGGCCCAGCGGGGGCTGTGTACACCGGGGAGCTGTTTTTT.

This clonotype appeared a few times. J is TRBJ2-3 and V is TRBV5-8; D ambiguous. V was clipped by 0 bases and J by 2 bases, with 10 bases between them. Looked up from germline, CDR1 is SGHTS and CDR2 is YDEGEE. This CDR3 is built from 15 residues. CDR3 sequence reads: CASSLARRHTDTQYF. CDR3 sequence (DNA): TGTGCCAGCAGCTTGGCCAGGAGACACACAGATACGCAGTATTTT.

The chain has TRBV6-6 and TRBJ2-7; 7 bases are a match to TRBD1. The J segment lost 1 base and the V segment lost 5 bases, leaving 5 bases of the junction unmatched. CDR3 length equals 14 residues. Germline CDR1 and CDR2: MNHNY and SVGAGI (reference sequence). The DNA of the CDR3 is TGTGCCAGCAGTCAACAGGGGCCTTCCTACGAGCAGTACGTC. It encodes CASSQQGPSYEQYV.

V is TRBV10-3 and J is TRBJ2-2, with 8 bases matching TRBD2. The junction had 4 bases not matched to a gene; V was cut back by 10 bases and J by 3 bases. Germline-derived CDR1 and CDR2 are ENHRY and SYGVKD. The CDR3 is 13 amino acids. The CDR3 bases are TGTGCCACGAGAGCGGGAGACACCGGGGAGCTGTTTTTT. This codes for CATRAGDTGELFF.